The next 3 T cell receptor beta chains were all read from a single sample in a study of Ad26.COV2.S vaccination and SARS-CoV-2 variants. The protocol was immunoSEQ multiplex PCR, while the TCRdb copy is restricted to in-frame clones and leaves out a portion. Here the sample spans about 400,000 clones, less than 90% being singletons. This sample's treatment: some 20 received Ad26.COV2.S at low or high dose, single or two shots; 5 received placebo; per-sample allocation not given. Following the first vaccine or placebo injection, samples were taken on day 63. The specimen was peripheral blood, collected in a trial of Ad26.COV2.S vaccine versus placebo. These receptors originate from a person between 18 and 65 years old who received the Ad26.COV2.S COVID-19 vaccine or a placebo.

The CDR3 DNA follows: TGTGCCAGCAGCGGACAGGGCCTAACCGGGGAGCTGTTTTTT. This encodes CASSGQGLTGELFF. V and J are TRBV9 and TRBJ2-2; 7 bases fit TRBD1. V shed 3 bases and J 5 bases; nucleotides not matched to a gene: 4. Looked up from germline, CDR1 is SGDLS and CDR2 is YYNGEE. The CDR3 covers 14 residues.

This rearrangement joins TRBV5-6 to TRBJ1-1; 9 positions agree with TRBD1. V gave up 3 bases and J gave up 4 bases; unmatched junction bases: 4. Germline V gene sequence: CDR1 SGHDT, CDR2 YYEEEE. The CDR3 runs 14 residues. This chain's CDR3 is CASSSGQGTTEAFF. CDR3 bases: TGTGCCAGCAGCTCGGGACAGGGCACCACTGAAGCTTTCTTT.

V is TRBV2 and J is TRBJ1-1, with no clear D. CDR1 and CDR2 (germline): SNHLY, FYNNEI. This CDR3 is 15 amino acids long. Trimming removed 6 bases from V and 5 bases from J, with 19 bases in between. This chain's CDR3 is CASSSRTSSGTEAFF. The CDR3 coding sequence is TGTGCCAGCAGCTCTAGGACCTCCTCGGGGACTGAAGCTTTCTTT.